Shown below are 21 T cell receptor beta chains from a single sample sequenced in a study of vaccination and CD4 T cells after COVID-19. Sequence data for DNA of cultured CD4+ T cells were generated by the Oncomine TCR Beta short-read assay. MiXCR, applied by TCRdb to the PCR reads, yields one record per CDR3 protein. Of more than 15,000 distinct CDR3 sequences listed, approximately 50% are singletons. Described treatment: roughly ten-day PBMC culture with coronavirus spike peptide pools or control peptides (ViraFEST assay). These receptors lack a known antigen. The sample in question was cultured CD4+ T cells from blood, obtained after SARS-CoV-2 vaccination. These receptors came from a human donor with COVID-19.

The chain combines TRBV20-1 with TRBJ1-5; D is unresolved. The V and J ends lost 3 bases and 2 bases respectively, with 11 bases between them. This CDR3 is built from 14 residues. Germline values: CDR1 DFQATT, CDR2 SNEGSKA (reference sequence). The CDR3 DNA follows: TGCAGTGCTAGTTCGGGGAGGGGCAATCAGCCCCAGCATTTT. This codes for CSASSGRGNQPQHF.

The rearrangement uses TRBV20-1 and TRBJ2-3; D is unresolved. The germline V gene encodes CDR1 DFQATT and CDR2 SNEGSKA (reference sequence). This CDR3 is built from 12 residues. The CDR3 DNA sequence: TGCATTGCACCAGCCAGCACAGATACGCAGTATTTT. As protein: CIAPASTDTQYF.

This clonotype was detected once. This chain connects TRBV20-1 to TRBJ1-2, with unresolved D. CDR1 and CDR2 (germline): DFQATT, SNEGSKA (reference sequence). This CDR3 is built from 13 residues. Trimming took off 0 bases at V and 4 bases at J, with 9 bases between the two ends. In DNA form, the CDR3 reads TGCAGTGCTAGAGAATCCCAGGTCTATGGCTACACCTTC. This gives the protein CSARESQVYGYTF.

This clonotype was counted a few times. CDR3 sequence (DNA): TGTGCCAGCAGCTTCTCTGCTAGCGGGGGGGCCGGCACAGATACGCAGTATTTT. Amino acids: CASSFSASGGAGTDTQYF. The rearrangement uses TRBV7-8 and TRBJ2-3; 12 positions agree with TRBD2. The germline gives CDR1 SGHVS, CDR2 FQNEAQ. The junction had 8 bases not matched to a gene; V was cut back by 3 bases and J by 1 base. The CDR3 contains 18 residues.

This sequence joins TRBV11-3 and TRBJ2-5; possibly TRBD1 for D (6 bases). The CDR3 is 14 amino acids. Germline CDR1 reads SGHNT; CDR2 reads YENEEA. Trimming removed 5 bases at V and 6 bases at J, with 16 bases between. CDR3 in amino acids: CASSTTQGVKTQYF. The DNA for the CDR3 is TGTGCCAGCAGCACCACACAGGGAGTAAAGACCCAGTACTTC.

This chain joins TRBV4-1 and TRBJ1-2; 9 positions match TRBD1. V trimming: 4 bases; J trimming: 5 bases; junction bases outside the gene matches: 11. CDR3 length: 16 amino acids. CDR1 MGHRA and CDR2 YSYEKL come from the germline V gene. Written as DNA, the CDR3 is TGCGCCAGCAGCCCTTCCATGGGACAGGGACTATATGGCTACACCTTC. Its translation: CASSPSMGQGLYGYTF.

This chain links TRBV7-6 with TRBJ1-1, with D unresolved. V lost 5 bases to trimming and J lost 7 bases, with 17 bases between them. The CDR3 contains 14 residues. CDR1 and CDR2 from the germline V gene are SGHVS and FNYEAQ. In DNA form, the CDR3 reads TGTGCCAGCAGCCTTAGCACTACCGAGGGTGAAGCTTTCTTT. It codes for CASSLSTTEGEAFF.

This clonotype was counted between two and nine times. The chain links TRBV20-1 to TRBJ2-3; 11 bases fit TRBD2. The trim removed 6 bases at V and 2 bases at J, leaving 4 bases unmatched. Germline-derived CDR1 and CDR2 are DFQATT and SNEGSKA (reference sequence). This CDR3 is built from 14 residues. The CDR3 nucleotides are TGCAGTGCGGTAGCGGGGGGGCCCACAGATACGCAGTATTTT. This sequence encodes CSAVAGGPTDTQYF.

V usage is TRBV20-1 and J usage is TRBJ1-1; 9 positions agree with TRBD1. Per the germline V gene, CDR1 is DFQATT and CDR2 is SNEGSKA (reference sequence). J gave up 3 bases and V 5 bases, and 4 bases lay outside the gene matches. The CDR3 extends over 13 amino acids. The CDR3, as DNA: TGCAGTGCTCTACAGGGGGCCGACACTGAAGCTTTCTTT. Encoded protein: CSALQGADTEAFF.

Only a few counts were recorded for this clonotype. The chain has TRBV4-1 and TRBJ2-3; TRBD2 aligns across 8 bases. CDR3 size: 18 residues. Trimming cost V 0 bases and J 3 bases; bases outside gene matches: 11. The germline CDR1 and CDR2 sequences are MGHRA and YSYEKL. The CDR3 region is CASSQDSFLRLATDTQYF. The CDR3 DNA reads as TGCGCCAGCAGCCAAGATTCATTCCTCCGACTAGCGACAGATACGCAGTATTTT.

This chain joins TRBV6-1 and TRBJ1-5; the D gene is possibly TRBD1 (6 bases). V was trimmed by 5 bases and J by 3 bases, leaving 11 bases between them. This CDR3 contains 14 residues. Looked up from germline, CDR1 is MNHNS and CDR2 is SASEGT. The CDR3 DNA sequence: TGTGCCAGCAGTCCCCGACAGGACAATCAGCCCCAGCATTTT. Its translation: CASSPRQDNQPQHF.

Only a few counts were recorded for this clonotype. The gene calls are TRBV20-1 and TRBJ1-3; no reliable D call. V was trimmed by 0 bases and J by 0 bases, leaving 9 bases between them. CDR1 is DFQATT and CDR2 is SNEGSKA in the germline V gene (reference sequence). The CDR3 totals 15 residues. CDR3 sequence reads: CSARDYVSSGNTIYF. The CDR3 nucleotides read TGCAGTGCTAGAGATTACGTCTCCTCTGGAAACACCATATATTTT.

The chain has TRBV15 and TRBJ2-5; TRBD2 matches 16 bases. With V trimmed by 0 bases and J by 4 bases, 11 bases remained unmatched. Germline V CDR1 and CDR2: LNHNV, YYDKDF (reference sequence). The CDR3 is made up of 20 amino acids. CDR3 sequence (DNA): TGTGCCACCAGCAGAGATCTGAGCCCCGGGACTAGCGGGGGGGGAGAGACCCAGTACTTC. Protein product: CATSRDLSPGTSGGGETQYF.

The CDR3 loop is CASGYGEGNGEKLFF. The CDR3 DNA is TGTGCCAGCGGATATGGTGAGGGTAATGGTGAAAAACTGTTTTTT. The J gene is TRBJ1-4, the V gene TRBV28; no clear D. The V end lost 8 bases, the J end lost 7 bases, and 20 bases lay between the germline ends. The germline V gene has CDR1 MDHEN and CDR2 SYDVKM. The CDR3 totals 15 residues.

The genes are TRBV6-2 or TRBV6-3 and TRBJ2-7, with a weak D call TRBD1 (5 bases). This CDR3 contains 15 residues. The germline V gene encodes CDR1 MNHEY and CDR2 SVGEGT. Trimming took 7 bases from V and 5 from J, leaving 21 bases between them. CDR3 residues: CASIDPKGLHNEQYF. The CDR3 bases are TGTGCCAGCATCGACCCGAAGGGGCTCCACAACGAGCAGTACTTC.

V is TRBV2 and J is TRBJ2-4; 11 bases align to TRBD2. Germline-derived CDR1 and CDR2 are SNHLY and FYNNEI. Trimming removed 3 bases from V and 7 bases from J; junction bases left unmatched: 8. The CDR3 extends over 16 amino acids. This chain's CDR3 is CASSEGLAGGRNIQYF. The DNA of the CDR3 is TGTGCCAGCAGTGAGGGGTTAGCGGGGGGGCGGAACATTCAGTACTTC.

The genes are TRBV6-1 and TRBJ2-3; D might be TRBD1 or TRBD2, each matching 6 bases. The CDR3 totals 14 residues. V was trimmed by 8 bases and J by 2 bases, leaving 14 bases between them. Germline CDR1 is MNHNS and CDR2 is SASEGT. This CDR3 reads CASRRGDITDTQYF. The CDR3 DNA sequence: TGTGCCAGCCGGAGGGGGGACATCACAGATACGCAGTATTTT.

The rearrangement links TRBV9 to TRBJ2-7; 7 bases agree with TRBD2. The CDR3 has 16 residues. Germline loops: CDR1 SGDLS, CDR2 YYNGEE. Germline trimming cut 0 bases from V and 2 bases from J; bases unmatched to any gene: 8. CDR3 nucleotides: TGTGCCAGCAGCGTAGGGGCGGCGGGGGACCCCTACGAGCAGTACTTC. Its translation is CASSVGAAGDPYEQYF. Full variable domain (outside the CDR3, taken from reference TRBV9 and TRBJ2-7): DSGVTQTPKHLITATGQRVTLRCSPRSGDLSVYWYQQSLDQGLQFLIQYYNGEERAKGNILERFSAQQFPDLHSELNLSSLELGDSALYFCASSVGAAGDPYEQYFGPGTRLTVT.

The chain has TRBV20-1 and TRBJ2-1; TRBD2 matches 12 bases. V lost 1 base to trimming and J lost 12 bases; unmatched junction nucleotides: 10. The CDR3 contains 15 residues. Germline V lookup: CDR1 DFQATT, CDR2 SNEGSKA (reference sequence). The CDR3 protein is CSARVLAGGPLSQFF. CDR3 nucleotides: TGCAGTGCTAGAGTACTAGCGGGGGGTCCCCTTTCGCAGTTCTTC.

V is TRBV20-1 and J is TRBJ1-6; a weak D match, TRBD1 (6 bases). The CDR3 covers 15 residues. Germline V lookup: CDR1 DFQATT, CDR2 SNEGSKA (reference sequence). The V end was cut by 1 base, the J end by 9 bases, with 16 bases between. CDR3 sequence reads: CSARGLAGVGSPLHF. CDR3 coding DNA: TGCAGTGCTAGAGGCCTCGCAGGGGTCGGTTCACCCCTCCACTTT.

The genes are TRBV7-9 and TRBJ2-7; 9 bases are a match to TRBD2. Germline V gene data show CDR1 as SEHNR and CDR2 as FQNEAQ (reference sequence). V trimming: 2 bases; J trimming: 5 bases; junction bases outside the gene matches: 7. This CDR3 region has 15 residues. CDR3 nucleotide sequence: TGTGCCAGCAGCTTACTAGGGACTAGCAACCACGAGCAGTACTTC. This encodes CASSLLGTSNHEQYF.